Listed below are T cell receptor beta chains from one sample, sequenced in a study of T cells in Graves' hyperthyroidism and ophthalmopathy. TCRdb independently ran MiXCR on the multiplex PCR reads; one entry per CDR3 protein. The table lists 450,000 to 500,000 distinct CDR3 sequences, around a fifth of them singletons. Sequencing was performed on blood. The receptors originated from a woman aged 70-85 years with Graves' ophthalmopathy. Both conserved end residues are part of each CDR3. D genes are given only for firm matches. Size tells how often a clone was seen (once, few, many) or the class of an expanded clone, and some rows leave it out.

size | J | D | V | CDR3 | DNA
NA | TRBJ2-5 | TRBD2 | TRBV14 | CASSLLRELLETQYF | TGTGCCAGCAGCCTCCTGCGGGAGTTGTTGGAGACCCAGTACTTC
few | TRBJ2-5 | NA | TRBV5-1 | CASSLTGPWETQYF | TGCGCCAGCAGCCTTACAGGGCCCTGGGAGACCCAGTACTTC
few | TRBJ2-1 | TRBD2 | TRBV27 | CASSPWVGLAGDNEQFF | TGTGCCAGCAGCCCCTGGGTTGGGCTAGCGGGGGACAATGAGCAGTTCTTC
few | TRBJ2-7 | NA | TRBV5-1 | CASSVQGNYEQYF | TGCGCCAGCAGCGTACAGGGCAACTACGAGCAGTACTTC
many | TRBJ2-7 | TRBD1 | TRBV11-2 | CASSFDRGSHEQYF | TGTGCCAGCAGCTTCGACAGGGGTAGCCACGAGCAGTACTTC
NA | TRBJ2-1 | TRBD2 | TRBV9 | CASSGTLGSGSVNEQFF | TGTGCCAGCAGCGGAACCCTGGGTAGCGGGAGCGTCAATGAGCAGTTCTTC
many | TRBJ2-7 | NA | TRBV6-2/TRBV6-3 | CASSPGQGLGEQYF | TGTGCCAGCAGTCCCGGACAAGGCCTTGGGGAGCAGTACTTC
NA | TRBJ2-7 | TRBD2 | TRBV2 | CASSRTSGSPSYEQYF | TGTGCCAGCAGTCGGACTAGCGGGAGCCCTTCCTACGAGCAGTACTTC
NA | TRBJ1-1 | TRBD1 | TRBV7-9 | CASSFQGADTEAFF | TGTGCCAGCAGCTTTCAGGGGGCCGACACTGAAGCTTTCTTT
few | TRBJ2-7 | TRBD2 | TRBV5-1 | CASSWGAGMYYEQYF | TGCGCCAGCAGCTGGGGAGCGGGAATGTACTACGAGCAGTACTTC
few | TRBJ2-3 | NA | TRBV30 | CAWSVPGTDTQYF | TGTGCCTGGAGTGTACCGGGGACAGATACGCAGTATTTT
NA | TRBJ2-3 | TRBD2 | TRBV5-1 | CASSLEASGESDTQYF | TGCGCCAGCAGCTTGGAGGCTAGCGGGGAATCAGATACGCAGTATTTT
few | TRBJ1-4 | NA | TRBV6-1 | CASTTGTPNEKLFF | TGTGCCAGCACGACCGGGACACCCAATGAAAAACTGTTTTTT
NA | TRBJ1-6 | TRBD1 | TRBV28 | CASSFYRGQGGSPLHF | TGTGCCAGCAGTTTTTACCGCGGACAGGGAGGTTCACCCCTCCACTTT
many | TRBJ1-1 | NA | TRBV20-1 | CSARDGGRFSGTEAFF | TGCAGTGCTAGAGATGGGGGTAGGTTTAGCGGCACTGAAGCTTTCTTT
NA | TRBJ2-7 | TRBD1 | TRBV3-1 | CASSQEEGGLNEQYF | TGTGCCAGCAGCCAAGAGGAAGGGGGCCTCAACGAGCAGTACTTC
NA | TRBJ2-3 | NA | TRBV19 | CASLQPSTDTQYF | TGTGCCAGTTTACAACCTAGCACAGATACGCAGTATTTT
NA | TRBJ2-5 | TRBD2 | TRBV7-3 | CASSPGTSKETQYF | TGTGCCAGCAGCCCCGGGACTAGCAAAGAGACCCAGTACTTC
few | TRBJ2-5 | TRBD2 | TRBV20-1 | CSAPGLAGGGRVSQYF | TGCAGTGCCCCAGGACTAGCGGGCGGAGGACGGGTGTCCCAGTACTTC
few | TRBJ2-7 | NA | TRBV6-5 | CASSYSKVSYEQYF | TGTGCCAGCAGTTACTCGAAGGTTTCCTACGAGCAGTACTTC
few | TRBJ2-3 | NA | TRBV20-1 | CSALQSTGFSTDTQYF | TGCAGTGCTCTCCAATCCACAGGGTTCTCCACAGATACGCAGTATTTT
few | TRBJ2-7 | NA | TRBV19 | CASSTGPSDEQYF | TGTGCCAGTAGTACGGGACCCTCGGACGAGCAGTACTTC
few | TRBJ2-7 | TRBD1 | TRBV20-1 | CSASPRQGYEQYF | TGCAGTGCTAGCCCGAGACAGGGATACGAGCAGTACTTC
NA | TRBJ2-2 | TRBD1 | TRBV6-2/TRBV6-3 | CASSRTGEAGELFF | TGTGCCAGCAGCCGGACAGGGGAGGCCGGGGAGCTGTTTTTT
NA | TRBJ2-5 | TRBD2 | TRBV6-2/TRBV6-3 | CASRTSGVRQETQYF | TGTGCCAGCAGAACTAGCGGAGTTAGGCAAGAGACCCAGTACTTC
few | TRBJ2-7 | NA | TRBV6-1 | CASRSRGEILYEQYF | TGTGCCAGCAGGTCGCGAGGGGAGATCTTGTACGAGCAGTACTTC
few | TRBJ1-1 | TRBD1 | TRBV3-1 | CASSPGTGGDLNTEAFF | TGTGCCAGCAGCCCTGGGACAGGGGGCGATTTGAACACTGAAGCTTTCTTT
few | TRBJ2-7 | NA | TRBV5-4 | CASSLGGEREQYF | TGTGCCAGCAGCTTGGGGGGGGAACGCGAGCAGTACTTC